This passage covers 32 T cell receptor beta chains from one sample sequenced in a study of memory CD4+ T cells and cytomegalovirus serostatus. Produced via immunoSEQ multiplex PCR; TCRdb's table is partial and in-frame only. The profile shows under 55,000 clones, around four fifths of them singletons. Single viable CD3+CD4+CD8-CD45RO+ cells were sorted as the memory CD4+ T cells. Sequenced sample: memory CD4+ T cells from blood. The receptors come from an adult in good health and CMV-seropositive.

The CDR3 protein is CASSPLCWVRSSYEQYF. The CDR3 nucleotides are TGCGCCAGCAGCCCCCTTTGTTGGGTCAGGAGCTCCTACGAGCAGTACTTC. The chain joins TRBV4-3 to TRBJ2-7; D uncertain. CDR3 size: 17 residues. Germline lookup yields CDR1 LGHNA and CDR2 YSLEER. Trimming left V 4 bases short and J 0 bases short, with 19 bases between.

This clone has a handful of counts. The chain has TRBV19 and TRBJ1-1, with a possible D match to TRBD1 (6 bases). Germline V CDR1 and CDR2: LNHDA, SQIVND (reference sequence). Trimming stripped 3 bases from V and 1 base from J, with 12 bases between. The CDR3 sequence is 15 residues long. The CDR3 DNA is TGTGCCAGTAGTATCCTAGGGGGAACGAACACTGAAGCTTTCTTT. It codes for CASSILGGTNTEAFF.

This clone has just one count. The chain joins TRBV30 to TRBJ1-2; the D is unclear. From germline, CDR1 is GTSNPN and CDR2 SVGIG (reference sequence). This CDR3 contains 12 residues. With 1 base removed from V and 9 bases from J, the gap between germline ends came to 12 bases. This CDR3 is CAWSDVVGSYTF. CDR3 sequence (DNA): TGTGCCTGGAGTGATGTGGTCGGGAGCTACACCTTC. The full variable domain, with the rest looked up from reference TRBV30 and TRBJ1-2, is SQTIHQWPATLVQPVGSPLSLECTVEGTSNPNLYWYRQAAGRGLQLLFYSVGIGQISSEVPQNLSASRPQDRQFILSSKKLLLSDSGFYLCAWSDVVGSYTFGSGTRLTVV.

This chain uses TRBV4-1 with TRBJ2-7; D is ambiguous. The CDR3 sequence is 16 residues long. V was clipped by 1 base and J by 0 bases, with 13 bases between them. CDR1 is MGHRA and CDR2 is YSYEKL in the germline V gene. In nucleotides, the CDR3 is TGCGCCAGCAGCCAAGCAGTGGGCTACAGCTCCTACGAGCAGTACTTC. Amino acid sequence: CASSQAVGYSSYEQYF.

The chain employs TRBV6-6 and TRBJ2-7; perhaps TRBD2 as D (6 bases). The CDR3 has 15 residues. CDR1 and CDR2 (germline): MNHNY, SVGAGI (reference sequence). The V end lost 6 bases, the J end lost 4 bases, and 19 bases lay between the germline ends. CDR3 nucleotides: TGTGCCAGCAGCGAAAAGGAGGGGCTGGGGTACGAGCAGTACTTC. Its translation: CASSEKEGLGYEQYF.

In this sample, this clone turned up once. The chain has TRBV5-4 and TRBJ2-1; 10 nucleotides line up with TRBD1. CDR1 is SGHNT and CDR2 is YYREEE in the germline V gene (reference sequence). V was clipped by 4 bases and J by 9 bases; unmatched bases: 10. The CDR3 loop spans 15 amino acids. The CDR3 DNA follows: TGTGCCAGCAGCCTGTCCCGGGACAGGGGTGGTGAGCAGTTCTTC. Translated: CASSLSRDRGGEQFF. Drawing the rest from reference TRBV5-4 and TRBJ2-1, the complete variable domain is ETGVTQSPTHLIKTRGQQVTLRCSSQSGHNTVSWYQQALGQGPQFIFQYYREEENGRGNFPPRFSGLQFPNYSSELNVNALELDDSALYLCASSLSRDRGGEQFFGPGTRLTVL.

This clone came up a few times. The genes are TRBV5-1 and TRBJ1-3, with 7 bases matching TRBD1. Trimming took 2 bases from V and 1 from J; bases not matched to a gene: 6. Germline assignment: CDR1 SGHRS and CDR2 YFSETQ. This CDR3 has 16 residues. The CDR3 region is CASSFGTVNSGNTIYF. The CDR3, as DNA: TGCGCCAGCAGCTTCGGGACAGTCAATTCTGGAAACACCATATATTTT.

The chain links TRBV5-6 to TRBJ2-2; maybe TRBD1 (5 bases). V was clipped by 4 bases and J by 8 bases, with 12 bases between them. Germline CDR1 is SGHDT and CDR2 is YYEEEE. The CDR3 loop spans 13 amino acids. The CDR3 loop reads CASSRDSPGELFF. The CDR3 nucleotides are TGTGCCAGCAGCCGAGACAGCCCAGGGGAGCTGTTTTTT. The full variable domain, rest sourced from reference TRBV5-6 and TRBJ2-2, is DAGVTQSPTHLIKTRGQQVTLRCSPKSGHDTVSWYQQALGQGPQFIFQYYEEEERQRGNFPDRFSGHQFPNYSSELNVNALLLGDSALYLCASSRDSPGELFFGEGSRLTVL.

The chain couples TRBV28 to TRBJ2-1, with D possibly being TRBD2 (5 bases). From germline, CDR1 is MDHEN and CDR2 SYDVKM. There are 15 residues in the CDR3. Trimming cost V 3 bases and J 11 bases, with 20 bases left between them. The CDR3: CASSLSPGSGKKQFF. CDR3 DNA: TGTGCCAGCAGTTTGTCTCCGGGCTCGGGGAAAAAGCAGTTCTTC. Together with reference TRBV28 and TRBJ2-1, the CDR3 gives the full variable domain: DVKVTQSSRYLVKRTGEKVFLECVQDMDHENMFWYRQDPGLGLRLIYFSYDVKMKEKGDIPEGYSVSREKKERFSLILESASTNQTSMYLCASSLSPGSGKKQFFGPGTRLTVL.

This chain links TRBV7-2 with TRBJ2-7; 8 bases line up with TRBD1. The CDR3 consists of 16 residues. Per germline, CDR1 SGHTA and CDR2 FQGNSA. V lost 5 bases to trimming and J lost 3 bases; unmatched junction nucleotides: 12. This CDR3 reads CASSAMGRTGFYEQYF. Here the CDR3 DNA reads TGTGCCAGCAGCGCGATGGGGAGGACAGGGTTCTACGAGCAGTACTTC.

The count of this clone is one. This chain connects TRBV27 to TRBJ1-2; 9 nucleotides line up with TRBD1. The CDR3 is 17 residues long. V was clipped by 6 bases and J by 3 bases; unmatched bases: 14. Germline V gene data show CDR1 as MNHEY and CDR2 as SMNVEV (reference sequence). CDR3 amino acids: CASSPRPGTGPDYGYTF. CDR3 nucleotides: TGTGCCAGCAGCCCACGTCCCGGGACAGGGCCAGACTATGGCTACACCTTC.

This chain joins TRBV5-5 and TRBJ1-4; D is unresolved. Germline V lookup: CDR1 SGHKS, CDR2 YYEKEE (reference sequence). The CDR3 is made up of 14 amino acids. V lost 1 base and J 3 bases, leaving 7 bases between the germline ends. The CDR3 bases are TGTGCCAGCAGCTTGACTGACTCTAATGAAAAACTGTTTTTT. Protein sequence: CASSLTDSNEKLFF. Full variable domain (outside the CDR3, taken from reference TRBV5-5 and TRBJ1-4): DAGVTQSPTHLIKTRGQQVTLRCSPISGHKSVSWYQQVLGQGPQFIFQYYEKEERGRGNFPDRFSARQFPNYSSELNVNALLLGDSALYLCASSLTDSNEKLFFGSGTQLSVL.

The chain carries TRBV4-2 and TRBJ1-1; D is unresolved. This CDR3 contains 14 residues. Germline V lookup: CDR1 LGHNA, CDR2 YNFKEQ. The ends were cut back, 4 bases at V and 1 base at J, with 10 bases in the middle. The CDR3 DNA reads as TGTGCCAGCAGCCCTAACTATGGGAACACTGAAGCTTTCTTT. Its translation is CASSPNYGNTEAFF.

V is TRBV30 and J is TRBJ2-1, with 7 bases that match TRBD2. Trimming at V came to 0 bases and at J to 2 bases, leaving 4 bases not matched to a gene. The CDR3 is made up of 15 amino acids. Germline CDR1 reads GTSNPN; CDR2 reads SVGIG (reference sequence). The CDR3: CAWSVRAGAYNEQFF. The DNA for the CDR3 is TGTGCCTGGAGTGTACGGGCGGGAGCCTACAATGAGCAGTTCTTC.

The J gene is TRBJ2-1, the V gene TRBV5-4; no definite D call. V lost 1 base and J lost 5, with 10 bases in between. There are 14 residues in the CDR3. Looked up from germline, CDR1 is SGHNT and CDR2 is YYREEE (reference sequence). This chain's CDR3 is CASSLRTLHNEQFF. The CDR3 DNA reads as TGTGCCAGCAGCTTGCGGACCCTCCACAATGAGCAGTTCTTC.

The chain uses TRBV7-9 and TRBJ1-3; perhaps TRBD1 as D (6 bases). The germline V gene encodes CDR1 SEHNR and CDR2 FQNEAQ (reference sequence). The CDR3 is made up of 14 amino acids. V was trimmed by 5 bases and J by 0 bases, leaving 8 bases between them. This CDR3 is CASSTGSSGNTIYF. The CDR3 nucleotides are TGTGCCAGCAGCACAGGGAGCTCTGGAAACACCATATATTTT.

The rearrangement links TRBV2 to TRBJ2-7; TRBD2 agrees at 14 bases. The germline V gene has CDR1 SNHLY and CDR2 FYNNEI. The CDR3 has 16 residues. The ends lost 2 bases at V and 7 bases at J; junction bases unmatched: 7. The CDR3 DNA sequence: TGTGCCAGCAGTGAACCTCGGACTAGCGGGAGGAGAGAGCAGTACTTC. Its protein is CASSEPRTSGRREQYF.

V is TRBV10-2 and J is TRBJ2-7; 14 bases match TRBD2. Trimming removed 6 bases from V and 1 base from J; junction bases left unmatched: 8. This CDR3 has 17 amino acids. CDR1 WSHSY and CDR2 SAAADI come from the germline V gene. The CDR3 reads CASRLQGTSGSSYEQYF. In nucleotides, the CDR3 is TGCGCCAGCAGATTACAAGGGACTAGCGGGAGTTCCTACGAGCAGTACTTC.

V and J are TRBV7-8 and TRBJ1-4; a weak D match, TRBD1 (5 bases). Trimming took off 1 base at V and 5 bases at J, with 17 bases between the two ends. In germline, CDR1 is SGHVS, CDR2 FQNEAQ. The CDR3 is 17 residues long. In nucleotides, the CDR3 is TGTGCCAGCAGCTTAGAGGGAAGGGGAACTACGAATGAAAAACTGTTTTTT. Translated: CASSLEGRGTTNEKLFF.

This clone has a single count. This chain connects TRBV4-1 to TRBJ2-5; a possible D gene is TRBD1 (6 bases). The V gene's germline CDR1 is MGHRA and CDR2 YSYEKL. The CDR3 loop spans 16 amino acids. The V gene lost 0 bases and the J gene lost 6 bases, with 17 bases spanning the gap. The CDR3 DNA sequence: TGCGCCAGCAGCCAAGATAAGGCATCAGGGGTCAAGACCCAGTACTTC. It is translated as CASSQDKASGVKTQYF.

The chain uses TRBV27 and TRBJ2-5; the D is unclear. With 5 bases removed from V and 4 bases from J, the gap between germline ends came to 17 bases. Per germline, CDR1 MNHEY and CDR2 SMNVEV (reference sequence). The CDR3 is 15 residues long. This CDR3 is CASSTDRDLIETQYF. CDR3 nucleotides: TGTGCCAGCAGTACCGATCGAGATTTGATAGAGACCCAGTACTTC.

The V gene is TRBV4-1, the J gene TRBJ2-2; 16 bases are a match to TRBD2. The CDR3 length is 21 residues. Germline V lookup: CDR1 MGHRA, CDR2 YSYEKL. The junction had 14 bases not matched to a gene; V was cut back by 3 bases and J by 4 bases. The CDR3: CASSHPGLAGGGMGRTGELFF. The CDR3, as DNA: TGCGCCAGCAGCCACCCGGGACTAGCGGGGGGGGGTATGGGGCGCACCGGGGAGCTGTTTTTT.

The V and J genes are TRBV4-2 and TRBJ2-1, with TRBD2 matching over 10 bases. V lost 4 bases and J lost 0; bases outside the gene matches: 12. This CDR3 comprises 19 residues. Germline V gives CDR1 LGHNA, CDR2 YNFKEQ. The CDR3 DNA follows: TGTGCCAGCAGCCCTATCACCCCTAGCGGGGGCTACTCCTACAATGAGCAGTTCTTC. It translates to CASSPITPSGGYSYNEQFF.

The rearrangement links TRBV9 to TRBJ2-1; D is unclear. The CDR3 loop spans 15 amino acids. Trimming took 0 bases from V and 3 from J, leaving 10 bases between them. Germline loops: CDR1 SGDLS, CDR2 YYNGEE. CDR3 region: CASSVAGAGYNEQFF. CDR3 nucleotide sequence: TGTGCCAGCAGCGTAGCAGGAGCAGGCTACAATGAGCAGTTCTTC.

J is TRBJ1-1 and V is TRBV6-1, with 11 bases that match TRBD1. From germline, CDR1 is MNHNS and CDR2 SASEGT. The CDR3 loop spans 15 amino acids. Trimming removed 7 bases from V and 5 bases from J; junction bases left unmatched: 9. The CDR3 protein is CASKRDRGVGTEAFF. The CDR3 DNA reads TGTGCCAGCAAGCGGGACAGGGGGGTTGGGACTGAAGCTTTCTTT.

This chain connects TRBV6-1 to TRBJ1-1; 7 bases align to TRBD1. J gave up 4 bases and V 4 bases, and 3 bases lay outside the gene matches. The CDR3 length is 13 residues. Germline V gene sequence: CDR1 MNHNS, CDR2 SASEGT. The CDR3 here is CASSGYRGTEAFF. CDR3 DNA sequence: TGTGCCAGCAGTGGATACAGGGGCACTGAAGCTTTCTTT.

This clone appeared once. The V call is TRBV27, the J call TRBJ2-7; TRBD1 matches 9 bases. The CDR3 has 15 amino acids. From germline, CDR1 is MNHEY and CDR2 SMNVEV (reference sequence). The ends lost 0 bases at V and 7 bases at J; junction bases unmatched: 7. The CDR3 here is CASSLSGTGYGEQYF. The CDR3 nucleotides are TGTGCCAGCAGTTTATCGGGGACAGGGTATGGAGAGCAGTACTTC.

This sequence joins TRBV9 and TRBJ2-5; maybe TRBD1 (6 bases). Germline V CDR1 and CDR2: SGDLS, YYNGEE. There are 14 residues in the CDR3. Trimming removed 2 bases at V and 4 bases at J, with 12 bases between. CDR3 amino acids: CASSVQGSGETQYF. CDR3 bases: TGTGCCAGCAGCGTCCAGGGGTCGGGAGAGACCCAGTACTTC.

V usage is TRBV7-2 and J usage is TRBJ2-1, with TRBD2 identical over 10 bases. Germline V CDR1 and CDR2: SGHTA, FQGNSA. The ends lost 7 bases at V and 7 bases at J; junction bases unmatched: 7. The CDR3 is made up of 14 amino acids. CDR3 in DNA: TGTGCCAGCAACCCCGCTAGCGGGAGAAATGAGCAGTTCTTC. Residues: CASNPASGRNEQFF.

This clone was counted only a few times. CDR3 amino acids: CASSRGQEEGYTF. The CDR3 coding sequence is TGCGCCAGCAGCCGAGGACAGGAGGAAGGCTACACCTTC. This rearrangement joins TRBV5-1 to TRBJ1-2; 7 bases agree with TRBD1. The trim removed 4 bases at V and 8 bases at J, leaving 8 bases unmatched. The CDR3 covers 13 residues. Germline-derived CDR1 and CDR2 are SGHRS and YFSETQ.

The chain is built from TRBV4-2 and TRBJ2-7; D is possibly TRBD1 or TRBD2 (5 bases each). The germline V gene encodes CDR1 LGHNA and CDR2 YNFKEQ. Trimming took 1 base from V and 6 from J, leaving 13 bases between them. The CDR3 loop spans 14 amino acids. The CDR3 DNA is TGTGCCAGCAGCCAAGTCGGGTGGGGGAGCGAGCAGTACTTC. Translation gives CASSQVGWGSEQYF.

The rearrangement joins TRBV28 to TRBJ2-2; no firm D call. The CDR3 sequence is 14 residues long. Germline V gene lookup returns CDR1 MDHEN and CDR2 SYDVKM. V dropped 6 bases and J dropped 6 bases, with 14 bases sitting between them. The CDR3 loop is CASSPLIASGELFF. The CDR3 DNA reads as TGTGCCAGCAGCCCCCTAATAGCCTCCGGGGAGCTGTTTTTT.